This TCR beta chain was documented in a study of CD8 T cells in ankylosing spondylitis. Study conclusions and caveats: For ankylosing spondylitis blood, a TCR beta motif of 7 to 9 highly homologous variants appeared characteristic.

For this clonotype: What it binds is unknown. The germline gene is not matched at one end of the junction; a read error may be the cause.

The CDR3 loop spans 16 amino acids. Germline assignment: CDR1 MGHRA and CDR2 YSYEKL. MiXCR, run by TCRdb on the 5' RACE reads, gives a single entry per CDR3 protein. The table lists 390,000 or so distinct CDR3 sequences, around 24% of them singletons. The receptor was isolated from a male donor with ankylosing spondylitis. This chain connects TRBV4-1 to TRBJ1-2; tentative D call: TRBD1 (5 bases). The sequenced material came from blood, either unsorted or a sorted T cell fraction (not recorded which). The DNA for the CDR3 is TGCGCCAGCAGCCAAGAAGTTAGGACACCCTTAGGTGGCTACGACTTC. Translation gives CASSQEVRTPLGGYDF.